The TCR beta chain described here comes from a study of T cell responses to AZD1222 COVID-19 vaccine. Germline loops: CDR1 LGHDT, CDR2 YNNKEL (reference sequence). This CDR3 comprises 14 residues. Trimming cost V 5 bases and J 1 base; bases outside gene matches: 4. Measured with immunoSEQ multiplex PCR; TCRdb has only the in-frame clones, and not every one. The sample carries fewer than 100,000 clones, more than 90% recorded once. The gene calls are TRBV3-1 (or the pseudogene TRBV3-2) and TRBJ1-1; 7 bases align to TRBD1. The sequencing used peripheral blood, collected on day 0 of AZD1222 vaccination. The sequence came from an adult in good health. The CDR3 region is CASSWDRKNTEAFF. CDR3 nucleotides: TGTGCCAGCAGCTGGGACAGAAAGAACACTGAAGCTTTCTTT.